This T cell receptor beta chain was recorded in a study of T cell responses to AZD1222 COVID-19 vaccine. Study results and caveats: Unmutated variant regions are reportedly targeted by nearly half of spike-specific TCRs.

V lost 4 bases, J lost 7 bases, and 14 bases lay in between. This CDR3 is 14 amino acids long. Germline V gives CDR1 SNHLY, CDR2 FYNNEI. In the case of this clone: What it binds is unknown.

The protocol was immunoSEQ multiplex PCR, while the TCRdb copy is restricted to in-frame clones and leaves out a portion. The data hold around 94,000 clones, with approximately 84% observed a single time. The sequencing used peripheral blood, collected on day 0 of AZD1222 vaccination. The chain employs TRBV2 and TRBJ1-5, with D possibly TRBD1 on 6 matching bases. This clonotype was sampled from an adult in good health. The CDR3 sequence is CASSVRGRGQPQHF. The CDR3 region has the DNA TGTGCCAGCAGTGTAAGGGGAAGGGGGCAGCCCCAGCATTTT.